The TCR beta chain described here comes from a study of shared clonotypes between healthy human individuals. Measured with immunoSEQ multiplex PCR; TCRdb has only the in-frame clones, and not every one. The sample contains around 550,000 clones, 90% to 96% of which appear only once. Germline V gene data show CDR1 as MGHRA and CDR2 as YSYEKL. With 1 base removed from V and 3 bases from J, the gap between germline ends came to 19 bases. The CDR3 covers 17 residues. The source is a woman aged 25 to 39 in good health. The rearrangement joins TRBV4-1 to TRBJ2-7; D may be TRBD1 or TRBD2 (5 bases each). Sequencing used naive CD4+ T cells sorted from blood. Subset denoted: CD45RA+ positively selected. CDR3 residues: CASSQGRGTTKSYEQYF. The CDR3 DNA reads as TGCGCCAGCAGCCAAGGTAGAGGGACGACTAAAAGCTACGAGCAGTACTTC.